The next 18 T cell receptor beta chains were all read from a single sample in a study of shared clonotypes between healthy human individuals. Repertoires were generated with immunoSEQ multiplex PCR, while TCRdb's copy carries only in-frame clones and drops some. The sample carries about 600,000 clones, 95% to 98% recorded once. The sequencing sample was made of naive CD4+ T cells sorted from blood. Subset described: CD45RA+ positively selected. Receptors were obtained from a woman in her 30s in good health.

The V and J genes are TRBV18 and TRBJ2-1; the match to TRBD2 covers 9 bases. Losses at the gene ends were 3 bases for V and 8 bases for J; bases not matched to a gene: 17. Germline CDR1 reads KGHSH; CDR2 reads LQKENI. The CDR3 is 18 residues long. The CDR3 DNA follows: TGTGCCAGCTCACCTTACGGGACTAGCATCAACGAGCAATATGAGCAGTTCTTC. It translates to CASSPYGTSINEQYEQFF. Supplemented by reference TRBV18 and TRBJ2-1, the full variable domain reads NAGVMQNPRHLVRRRGQEARLRCSPMKGHSHVYWYRQLPEEGLKFMVYLQKENIIDESGMPKERFSAEFPKEGPSILRIQQVVRGDSAAYFCASSPYGTSINEQYEQFFGPGTRLTVL.

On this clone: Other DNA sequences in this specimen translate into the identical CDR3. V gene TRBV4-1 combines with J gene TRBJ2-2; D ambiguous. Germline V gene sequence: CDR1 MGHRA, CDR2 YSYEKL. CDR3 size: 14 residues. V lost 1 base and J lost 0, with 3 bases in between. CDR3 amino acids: CASSQVPNTGELFF. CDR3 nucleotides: TGCGCCAGCAGCCAAGTGCCGAACACCGGGGAGCTGTTTTTT.

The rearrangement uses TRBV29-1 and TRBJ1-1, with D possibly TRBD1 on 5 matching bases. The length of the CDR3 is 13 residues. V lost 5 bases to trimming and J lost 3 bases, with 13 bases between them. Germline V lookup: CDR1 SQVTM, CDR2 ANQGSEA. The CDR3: CSVTATGDTEAFF. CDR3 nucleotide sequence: TGCAGCGTTACCGCTACAGGCGACACTGAAGCTTTCTTT.

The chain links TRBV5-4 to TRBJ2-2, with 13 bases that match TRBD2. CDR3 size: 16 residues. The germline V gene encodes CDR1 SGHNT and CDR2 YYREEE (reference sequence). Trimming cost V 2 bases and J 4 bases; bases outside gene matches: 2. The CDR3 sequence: CASSFGLAGATGELFF. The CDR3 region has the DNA TGTGCCAGCAGCTTCGGACTAGCGGGAGCCACCGGGGAGCTGTTTTTT.

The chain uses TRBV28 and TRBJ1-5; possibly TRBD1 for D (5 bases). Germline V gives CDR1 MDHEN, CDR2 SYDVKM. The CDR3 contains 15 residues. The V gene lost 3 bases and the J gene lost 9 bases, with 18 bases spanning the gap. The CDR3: CASSLGTGVGGPQHF. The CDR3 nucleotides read TGTGCCAGCAGTTTGGGAACAGGTGTAGGCGGGCCCCAGCATTTT.

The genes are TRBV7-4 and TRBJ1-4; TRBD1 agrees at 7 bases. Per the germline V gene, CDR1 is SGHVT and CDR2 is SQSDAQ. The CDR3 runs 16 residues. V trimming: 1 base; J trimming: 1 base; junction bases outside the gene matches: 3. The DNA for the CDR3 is TGTGCCAGCAGCTTAGGGGACAGAATAACTAATGAAAAACTGTTTTTT. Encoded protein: CASSLGDRITNEKLFF.

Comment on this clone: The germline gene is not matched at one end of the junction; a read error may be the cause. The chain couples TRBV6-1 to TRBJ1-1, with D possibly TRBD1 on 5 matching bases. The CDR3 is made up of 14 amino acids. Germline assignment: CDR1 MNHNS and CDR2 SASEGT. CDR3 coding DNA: TGTGCCAGCAGCGAAGGGACCAACCGAGCGAAAGCTTTCTTT. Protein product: CASSEGTNRAKAFF.

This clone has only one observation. The CDR3 DNA follows: TGTGCCAGCAGCTTGGGGGCAGGAAGGGCTCAGCCCCAGCATTTT. It codes for CASSLGAGRAQPQHF. The genes are TRBV5-6 and TRBJ1-5; D is uncertain. CDR3 length equals 15 residues. Trimming removed 0 bases at V and 6 bases at J, with 13 bases between. From germline, CDR1 is SGHDT and CDR2 YYEEEE.

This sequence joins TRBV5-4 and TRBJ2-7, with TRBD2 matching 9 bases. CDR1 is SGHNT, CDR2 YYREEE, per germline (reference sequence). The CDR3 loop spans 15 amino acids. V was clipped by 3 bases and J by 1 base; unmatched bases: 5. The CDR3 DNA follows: TGTGCCAGCAGCTCTGGGACTAGCTTGTCCTACGAGCAGTACTTC. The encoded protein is CASSSGTSLSYEQYF.

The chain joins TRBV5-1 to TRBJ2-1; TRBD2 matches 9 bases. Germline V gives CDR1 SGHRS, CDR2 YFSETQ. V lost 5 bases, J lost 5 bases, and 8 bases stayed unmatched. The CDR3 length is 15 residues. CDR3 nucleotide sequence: TGCGCCAGCAGATCGCGGGAGGGCCTCCACAATGAGCAGTTCTTC. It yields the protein CASRSREGLHNEQFF.

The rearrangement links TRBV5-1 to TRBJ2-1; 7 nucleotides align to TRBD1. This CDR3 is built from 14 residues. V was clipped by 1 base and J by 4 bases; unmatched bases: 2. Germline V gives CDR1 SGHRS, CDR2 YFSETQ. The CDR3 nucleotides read TGCGCCAGCAGCTTGACAGGGGAGTACAATGAGCAGTTCTTC. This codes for CASSLTGEYNEQFF. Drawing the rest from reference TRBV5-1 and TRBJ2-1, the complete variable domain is KAGVTQTPRYLIKTRGQQVTLSCSPISGHRSVSWYQQTPGQGLQFLFEYFSETQRNKGNFPGRFSGRQFSNSRSEMNVSTLELGDSALYLCASSLTGEYNEQFFGPGTRLTVL.

CDR3 sequence: CASSFKQNTDTQYF. The CDR3 bases are TGTGCCAGCAGCTTTAAACAGAACACAGATACGCAGTATTTT. The rearrangement links TRBV11-2 to TRBJ2-3, with D unclear. The germline V gene encodes CDR1 SGHAT and CDR2 FQNNGV. Trimming stripped 3 bases from V and 2 bases from J, with 9 bases between. The CDR3 is 14 residues long.

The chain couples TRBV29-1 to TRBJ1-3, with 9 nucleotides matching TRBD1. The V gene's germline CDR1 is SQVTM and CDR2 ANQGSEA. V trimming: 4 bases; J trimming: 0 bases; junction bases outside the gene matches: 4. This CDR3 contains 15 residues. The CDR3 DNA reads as TGCAGCGTTGTGACAGGGGGTGACTCTGGAAACACCATATATTTT. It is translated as CSVVTGGDSGNTIYF.

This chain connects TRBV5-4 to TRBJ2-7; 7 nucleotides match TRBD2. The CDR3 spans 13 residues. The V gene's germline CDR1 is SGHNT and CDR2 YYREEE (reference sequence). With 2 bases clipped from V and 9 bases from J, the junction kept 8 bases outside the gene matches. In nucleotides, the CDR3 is TGTGCCAGCAGCTTCGGACTAGGGGACGTGCAGTACTTC. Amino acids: CASSFGLGDVQYF.

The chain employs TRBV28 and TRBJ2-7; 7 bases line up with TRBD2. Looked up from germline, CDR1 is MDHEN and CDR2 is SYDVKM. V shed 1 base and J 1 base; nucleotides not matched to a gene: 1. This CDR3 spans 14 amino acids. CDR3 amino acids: CASSLSGGSYEQYF. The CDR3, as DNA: TGTGCCAGCAGTTTATCCGGGGGGTCCTACGAGCAGTACTTC.

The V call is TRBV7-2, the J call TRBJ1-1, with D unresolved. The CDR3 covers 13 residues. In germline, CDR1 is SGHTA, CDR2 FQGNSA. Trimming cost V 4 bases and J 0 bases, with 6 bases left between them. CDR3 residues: CASSSHMNTEAFF. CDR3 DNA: TGTGCCAGCAGCTCACACATGAACACTGAAGCTTTCTTT.

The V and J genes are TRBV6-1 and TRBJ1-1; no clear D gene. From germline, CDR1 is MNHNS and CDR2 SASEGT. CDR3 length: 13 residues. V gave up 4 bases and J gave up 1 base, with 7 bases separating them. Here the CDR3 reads CASSVGQNTEAFF. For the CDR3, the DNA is TGTGCCAGCAGTGTCGGGCAGAACACTGAAGCTTTCTTT.

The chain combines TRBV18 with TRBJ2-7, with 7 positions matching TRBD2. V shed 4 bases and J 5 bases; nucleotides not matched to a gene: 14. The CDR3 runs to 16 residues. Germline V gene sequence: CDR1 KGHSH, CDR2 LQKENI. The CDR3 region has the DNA TGTGCCAGCTCACAAGTATGGGCGGGAGTGTCCAACGAGCAGTACTTC. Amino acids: CASSQVWAGVSNEQYF.